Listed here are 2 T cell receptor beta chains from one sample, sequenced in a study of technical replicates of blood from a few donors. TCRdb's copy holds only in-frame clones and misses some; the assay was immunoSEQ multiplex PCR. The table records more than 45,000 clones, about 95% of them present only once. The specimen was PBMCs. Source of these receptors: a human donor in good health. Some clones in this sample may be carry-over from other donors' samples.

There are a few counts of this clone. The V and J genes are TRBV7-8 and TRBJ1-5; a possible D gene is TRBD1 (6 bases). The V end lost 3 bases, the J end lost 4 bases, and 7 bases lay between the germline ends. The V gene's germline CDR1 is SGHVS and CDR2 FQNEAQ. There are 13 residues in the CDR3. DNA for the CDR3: TGTGCCAGCAGCTTCAGGGGTAATCAGCCCCAGCATTTT. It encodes CASSFRGNQPQHF.

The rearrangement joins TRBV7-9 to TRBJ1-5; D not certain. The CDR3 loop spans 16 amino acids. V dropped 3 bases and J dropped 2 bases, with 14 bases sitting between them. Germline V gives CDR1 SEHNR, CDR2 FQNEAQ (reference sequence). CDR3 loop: CASSFETGSGNQPQHF. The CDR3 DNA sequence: TGTGCCAGCAGCTTCGAAACGGGGAGCGGCAATCAGCCCCAGCATTTT.